These 26 T cell receptor beta chains share one sample of origin, sequenced in a study of tumor-infiltrating lymphocytes in localized non-small cell lung cancer (dated by TCRdb to the early 2020s). The protocol used for the library was the immunoSEQ multiplex PCR assay. TCRdb took over this immuneACCESS table, retaining in-frame rearrangements with V and J assigned. Such tables are incomplete; in checked studies, under half of the missing clones stem from an unresolved V gene, and the remainder is unexplained. Across this sample there are around 15,000 clones, with 65% to 85% seen only once. The ten largest make up approximately 10% of the sample. Sequencing was performed on uninvolved lung tissue not adjacent to the tumor. Every receptor here comes from a human donor with non-small cell lung cancer.

In its sample, this clone was seen a few times. The chain carries TRBV7-2 and TRBJ2-7; the match to TRBD1 covers 8 bases. This CDR3 region has 14 residues. V lost 4 bases, J lost 2 bases, and 4 bases stayed unmatched. CDR1 and CDR2 from the germline V gene are SGHTA and FQGNSA. The CDR3 is CASSSGTGTYEQYF. The CDR3 bases are TGTGCCAGCAGCTCCGGGACAGGAACCTACGAGCAGTACTTC.

The chain carries TRBV30 and TRBJ1-1; D ambiguous. There are 16 residues in the CDR3. Trimming pared 1 base from V and 0 bases from J, leaving 15 bases between. CDR1 is GTSNPN, CDR2 SVGIG, per germline (reference sequence). The CDR3: CAWSEGGPKLNTEAFF. The CDR3 DNA reads TGTGCCTGGAGTGAGGGCGGACCTAAACTGAACACTGAAGCTTTCTTT.

The chain has TRBV11-2 and TRBJ1-2, with no clear D. Trimming cost V 1 base and J 2 bases, with 8 bases left between them. Germline loops: CDR1 SGHAT, CDR2 FQNNGV. The CDR3 contains 14 residues. The CDR3 reads CASSLGGRNYGYTF. Here the CDR3 DNA reads TGTGCCAGCAGCTTAGGAGGGAGAAACTATGGCTACACCTTC.

The genes are TRBV4-1 and TRBJ2-5; TRBD2 agrees at 15 bases. This CDR3 is 17 amino acids long. CDR1 and CDR2 (germline): MGHRA, YSYEKL. J was trimmed by 7 bases and V by 4 bases; bases with no gene match: 10. The CDR3 protein is CASSPHRTSGREGTQYF. Here the CDR3 DNA reads TGCGCCAGCAGCCCCCATCGGACTAGCGGGAGGGAAGGGACCCAGTACTTC.

This clone rates as medium-sized. The chain employs TRBV5-1 and TRBJ2-1, with D perhaps TRBD1 (7 bases). The CDR3 is 15 residues long. Germline V gene lookup returns CDR1 SGHRS and CDR2 YFSETQ. Trimming took off 7 bases at V and 8 bases at J, with 22 bases between the two ends. The CDR3 loop is CASGETGTAGDEQFF. DNA for the CDR3: TGCGCCAGCGGGGAAACCGGGACAGCGGGTGATGAGCAGTTCTTC.

In this sample, this clone turned up a few times. The CDR3 DNA reads as TGCGCCAGCGGGTTAGGGAGACGGGACAGGGGGCAGGGCGGGGAGCTGTTTTTT. This sequence encodes CASGLGRRDRGQGGELFF. This chain connects TRBV23-1 to TRBJ2-2; TRBD1 matches at 12 bases. TRBV23-1 is an ORF, with its function uncertain. The CDR3 spans 18 residues. Trimming cost V 8 bases and J 7 bases; bases outside gene matches: 17.

This clone was picked up a small number of times. The genes are TRBV4-2 and TRBJ1-2; tentatively, D is TRBD1 (6 bases). This CDR3 has 15 residues. Trimming removed 1 base at V and 4 bases at J, with 13 bases between. Germline V gene data show CDR1 as LGHNA and CDR2 as YNFKEQ. The CDR3 spells CASSQVGGGGYGYTF. CDR3 bases: TGTGCCAGCAGCCAAGTGGGAGGGGGTGGCTATGGCTACACCTTC.

This clone was found a few times. The V and J genes are TRBV7-9 and TRBJ2-1, with 11 bases that match TRBD2. V trimming: 6 bases; J trimming: 3 bases; junction bases outside the gene matches: 4. Germline V gene sequence: CDR1 SEHNR, CDR2 FQNEAQ (reference sequence). The CDR3 is made up of 15 amino acids. CDR3 sequence (DNA): TGTGCCAGCAGAGCTACTAGCGGGAGCTACAATGAGCAGTTCTTC. Its protein is CASRATSGSYNEQFF.

The CDR3 DNA follows: TGTGCCAGCAGCCATCGGGGGGCTGGAAACACCATATATTTT. It encodes CASSHRGAGNTIYF. The chain links TRBV4-2 to TRBJ1-3; perhaps TRBD1 as D (5 bases). The V gene lost 3 bases and the J gene lost 2 bases, with 8 bases spanning the gap. CDR3 length equals 14 residues. The germline V gene encodes CDR1 LGHNA and CDR2 YNFKEQ.

This chain links TRBV4-1 with TRBJ1-5, with 8 bases lining up with TRBD1. Germline-derived CDR1 and CDR2 are MGHRA and YSYEKL. Losses at the gene ends were 1 base for V and 2 bases for J; bases not matched to a gene: 10. The CDR3 has 18 residues. CDR3 DNA: TGCGCCAGCAGCCAAGGGTCGCTCCGGGACAGGCGCAATCAGCCCCAGCATTTT. This gives the protein CASSQGSLRDRRNQPQHF.

The chain carries TRBV4-1 and TRBJ1-3, with D unclear. The CDR3 sequence is 14 residues long. Trimming pared 2 bases from V and 0 bases from J, leaving 5 bases between. Germline V gives CDR1 MGHRA, CDR2 YSYEKL. The CDR3 DNA follows: TGCGCCAGCAGCCAATTGGGCTCTGGAAACACCATATATTTT. It specifies CASSQLGSGNTIYF.

For the CDR3, the DNA is TGTGCCAGCAGTTACTCCAGCGGGAGAGGGGCAGATACGCAGTATTTT. Protein sequence: CASSYSSGRGADTQYF. This chain joins TRBV6-6 and TRBJ2-3; 8 positions agree with TRBD2. The ends lost 0 bases at V and 4 bases at J; junction bases unmatched: 6. This CDR3 is 16 amino acids long. Germline assignment: CDR1 MNHNY and CDR2 SVGAGI (reference sequence).

CDR3 sequence (DNA): TGTGCCAGCAGTTTGACGGGAGAGTTCTACGAGCAGTACTTC. Translated, it gives CASSLTGEFYEQYF. The chain recombines TRBV27 with TRBJ2-7; D might be TRBD2 (6 bases). V gave up 3 bases and J gave up 3 bases, with 12 bases separating them. Germline V gene sequence: CDR1 MNHEY, CDR2 SMNVEV (reference sequence). The CDR3 is 14 amino acids.

V gene TRBV10-3 combines with J gene TRBJ1-1; D gene ambiguous. V lost 9 bases, J lost 4 bases, and 18 bases lay in between. The CDR3 sequence is 14 residues long. CDR1 is ENHRY and CDR2 is SYGVKD in the germline V gene. CDR3 DNA sequence: TGTGCCATTACCCCTGGTGGAGGTGGCACTGAAGCTTTCTTT. It codes for CAITPGGGGTEAFF.

This clone appeared once. The chain's CDR3 is CASSMGFGTGSSGANVLTF. The CDR3 coding sequence is TGTGCCAGTAGTATGGGGTTCGGGACAGGGAGCTCTGGGGCCAACGTCCTGACTTTC. The genes are TRBV19 and TRBJ2-6, with 9 bases fitting TRBD1. V was clipped by 3 bases and J by 0 bases; unmatched bases: 9. Germline V gene data show CDR1 as LNHDA and CDR2 as SQIVND (reference sequence). The CDR3 consists of 19 residues.

This clone was detected once. This chain joins TRBV6-6 and TRBJ1-1; D is undetermined. V lost 8 bases, J lost 8 bases, and 24 bases lay in between. The CDR3 is 15 amino acids. Germline lookup yields CDR1 MNHNY and CDR2 SVGAGI (reference sequence). The CDR3 region is CASEEGFGGITEAFF. The CDR3 nucleotides are TGTGCCAGCGAGGAGGGTTTTGGTGGAATAACCGAAGCTTTCTTT.

By proportion, this clone is medium-sized. Written as DNA, the CDR3 is TGTGCCAGCAGTTTAGGGGGGGCGAAGAGGAACACTGAAGCTTTCTTT. Amino acid sequence: CASSLGGAKRNTEAFF. This rearrangement joins TRBV28 to TRBJ1-1, with D tentatively TRBD1 (6 bases). This CDR3 is built from 16 residues. The V end lost 2 bases, the J end lost 1 base, and 14 bases lay between the germline ends. The germline CDR1 and CDR2 sequences are MDHEN and SYDVKM.

The J gene is TRBJ1-1, the V gene TRBV27; D gene unclear. Trimming cost V 2 bases and J 3 bases, with 7 bases left between them. This CDR3 is 13 amino acids long. Germline-derived CDR1 and CDR2 are MNHEY and SMNVEV (reference sequence). The CDR3 is CASSLREDTEAFF. CDR3 sequence (DNA): TGTGCCAGCAGTTTAAGGGAGGACACTGAAGCTTTCTTT.

This chain connects TRBV2 to TRBJ2-5; D is ambiguous. This CDR3 is 11 amino acids long. Germline V CDR1 and CDR2: SNHLY, FYNNEI. Trimming took 5 bases from V and 4 from J, leaving 5 bases between them. The CDR3 protein is CASSFPETQYF. CDR3 sequence (DNA): TGTGCCAGCAGTTTTCCAGAGACCCAGTACTTC.

V gene TRBV11-2 combines with J gene TRBJ2-5, with 7 positions matching TRBD2. Per germline, CDR1 SGHAT and CDR2 FQNNGV. The ends lost 4 bases at V and 2 bases at J; junction bases unmatched: 7. CDR3 length: 15 residues. The CDR3 is CASSSLGRGQETQYF. The CDR3 nucleotides are TGTGCCAGCAGCTCCCTTGGGCGGGGGCAAGAGACCCAGTACTTC.

The chain links TRBV7-2 to TRBJ2-1; 7 nucleotides match TRBD1. This CDR3 has 16 amino acids. Germline V gene lookup returns CDR1 SGHTA and CDR2 FQGNSA. J was trimmed by 3 bases and V by 2 bases; bases with no gene match: 7. Here the CDR3 reads CASSLPRDSFYNEQFF. The CDR3 DNA sequence: TGTGCCAGCAGCTTACCCCGGGACAGCTTCTACAATGAGCAGTTCTTC.

The chain uses TRBV5-6 and TRBJ1-3; D possibly corresponds to TRBD1 (5 bases). Trimming cost V 1 base and J 2 bases, with 10 bases left between them. The CDR3 loop spans 15 amino acids. The germline gives CDR1 SGHDT, CDR2 YYEEEE. Here the CDR3 reads CASSLRAGPGNTIYF. CDR3 DNA sequence: TGTGCCAGCAGCTTGAGGGCAGGGCCTGGAAACACCATATATTTT.

This clone has a handful of counts. The chain couples TRBV7-9 to TRBJ2-7; TRBD2 matches at 10 bases. Germline V gene lookup returns CDR1 SEHNR and CDR2 FQNEAQ (reference sequence). The CDR3 has 15 residues. Trimming at V came to 3 bases and at J to 2 bases, leaving 4 bases not matched to a gene. CDR3 in amino acids: CASSLISGRAYEQYF. CDR3 DNA: TGTGCCAGCAGCTTGATCAGCGGGAGGGCCTACGAGCAGTACTTC. The complete variable domain, with remaining parts taken from reference TRBV7-9 and TRBJ2-7, reads DTGVSQNPRHKITKRGQNVTFRCDPISEHNRLYWYRQTLGQGPEFLTYFQNEAQLEKSRLLSDRFSAERPKGSFSTLEIQRTEQGDSAMYLCASSLISGRAYEQYFGPGTRLTVT.

V usage is TRBV4-2 and J usage is TRBJ1-1, with 8 bases lining up with TRBD1. Germline V gene data show CDR1 as LGHNA and CDR2 as YNFKEQ. Germline trimming cut 1 base from V and 0 bases from J; bases unmatched to any gene: 7. This CDR3 region has 17 residues. CDR3 residues: CASSQGTGTLLNTEAFF. The DNA of the CDR3 is TGTGCCAGCAGCCAAGGGACAGGGACTCTATTGAACACTGAAGCTTTCTTT.

By share of the sample, this clone is large. The chain employs TRBV9 and TRBJ2-3; tentatively, D is TRBD1 (5 bases). The ends were cut back, 0 bases at V and 4 bases at J, with 12 bases in the middle. The CDR3 contains 15 residues. Germline-derived CDR1 and CDR2 are SGDLS and YYNGEE. The CDR3 sequence is CASSVESLGADTQYF. DNA of the CDR3: TGTGCCAGCAGCGTAGAATCCCTAGGGGCAGATACGCAGTATTTT.

This chain connects TRBV19 to TRBJ2-7; a weak D match, TRBD2 (5 bases). Germline V gene sequence: CDR1 LNHDA, CDR2 SQIVND (reference sequence). This CDR3 spans 14 amino acids. V lost 0 bases and J lost 5, with 11 bases in between. CDR3 coding DNA: TGTGCCAGTAGTATAGATCTATCCGGGAACGAGCAGTACTTC. It specifies CASSIDLSGNEQYF. The variable domain in full, with the rest retrieved from reference TRBV19 and TRBJ2-7, is DGGITQSPKYLFRKEGQNVTLSCEQNLNHDAMYWYRQDPGQGLRLIYYSQIVNDFQKGDIAEGYSVSREKKESFPLTVTSAQKNPTAFYLCASSIDLSGNEQYFGPGTRLTVT.